This T cell receptor beta chain comes out of a study of T cell repertoires in cytomegalovirus infection. Study-wide context: In public TCR beta signatures, there were indications of both CMV infection and matching HLA type.

TCRdb itself ran the reads through MiXCR, one entry per CDR3 protein. The profile shows approximately 590,000 distinct CDR3 sequences, roughly 43% of them singletons. With respect to this clonotype: The antigen remains undetermined.

The length of the CDR3 is 14 residues. V lost 4 bases and J lost 7; bases outside the gene matches: 10. Germline V gene sequence: CDR1 SGHVS, CDR2 FQNEAQ. The sequence was obtained from a human donor in good health (CMV status not recorded). Some clones in this sample may be carry-over from other donors' samples. Sequenced here: cultured PBMCs, sampled from culture after CMV antigen stimulation. J is TRBJ2-7 and V is TRBV7-8, with 7 bases lining up with TRBD1. The CDR3: CASSSYRGRGEQYF. The CDR3 region has the DNA TGTGCCAGCAGCTCTTACAGGGGAAGAGGGGAGCAGTACTTC.